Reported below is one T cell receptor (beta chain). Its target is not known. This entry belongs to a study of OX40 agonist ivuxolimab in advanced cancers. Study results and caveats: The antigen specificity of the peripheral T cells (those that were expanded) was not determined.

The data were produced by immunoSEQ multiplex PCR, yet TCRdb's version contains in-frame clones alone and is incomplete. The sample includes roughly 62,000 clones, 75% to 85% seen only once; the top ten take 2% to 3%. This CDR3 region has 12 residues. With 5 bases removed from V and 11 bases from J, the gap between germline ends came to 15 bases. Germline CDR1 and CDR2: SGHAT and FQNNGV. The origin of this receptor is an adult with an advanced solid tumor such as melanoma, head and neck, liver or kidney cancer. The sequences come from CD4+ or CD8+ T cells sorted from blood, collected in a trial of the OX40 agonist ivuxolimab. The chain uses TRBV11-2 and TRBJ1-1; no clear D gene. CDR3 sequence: CASSPQRVDAFF. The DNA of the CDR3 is TGTGCCAGCAGCCCCCAGCGGGTGGATGCTTTCTTT.